Each of the 15 T cell receptor beta chains below was sequenced from the same sample in a study of T cells in Graves' hyperthyroidism and ophthalmopathy. RNA transcripts were the template for amplifying TCR beta CDR3 regions. An initial round of RT-PCR targeting the TCR CDR3 relied on the HTBI primer set. One entry per CDR3 protein results from TCRdb running MiXCR on the multiplex PCR reads. The sample has about 200,000 distinct CDR3 sequences, about a sixth seen once. The sequencing sample was made of blood. The receptors were sampled from a woman between 50 and 59 years old with Graves' hyperthyroidism.

This clonotype showed up many times. The chain carries TRBV7-9 and TRBJ2-1; D not resolved. CDR1 is SEHNR and CDR2 is FQNEAQ in the germline V gene (reference sequence). The CDR3 length is 13 residues. Deletions cut 1 base from V and 3 bases from J, with 4 bases between. DNA of the CDR3: TGTGCCAGCAGCTTAGTTCTCTACAATGAGCAGTTCTTC. It yields the protein CASSLVLYNEQFF.

This clonotype was seen a few times. The rearrangement joins TRBV19 to TRBJ1-1, with unresolved D. With 5 bases removed from V and 3 bases from J, the gap between germline ends came to 13 bases. This CDR3 spans 14 amino acids. Germline V lookup: CDR1 LNHDA, CDR2 SQIVND (reference sequence). The CDR3 DNA follows: TGTGCCAGTAGTGCCGCGGGGTTTCACACTGAAGCTTTCTTT. It encodes CASSAAGFHTEAFF.

This clonotype was picked up one time. This chain connects TRBV6-2 or TRBV6-3 to TRBJ1-5; D call uncertain. There are 16 residues in the CDR3. V shed 10 bases and J shed 7 bases, with 26 bases lying between them. CDR1 and CDR2 from the germline V gene are MNHEY and SVGEGT. This CDR3 reads CATAPHARQMVQPQHF. The CDR3 DNA reads TGTGCCACCGCACCCCACGCGAGGCAAATGGTGCAGCCCCAGCATTTT.

In this sample, this clonotype turned up once. The V and J genes are TRBV2 and TRBJ2-7; D call uncertain. Trimming removed 4 bases from V and 4 bases from J, with 8 bases in between. Germline V gene lookup returns CDR1 SNHLY and CDR2 FYNNEI. The CDR3 has 12 residues. CDR3 loop: CASSGLDYEQYF. In DNA form, the CDR3 reads TGTGCCAGCAGTGGCCTGGATTACGAGCAGTACTTC. The whole variable domain, filled in from reference TRBV2 and TRBJ2-7, reads EPEVTQTPSHQVTQMGQEVILRCVPISNHLYFYWYRQILGQKVEFLVSFYNNEISEKSEIFDDQFSVERPDGSNFTLKIRSTKLEDSAMYFCASSGLDYEQYFGPGTRLTVT.

The CDR3 region has the DNA TGTGCCAGCAGCCCCCGACAGGGGGCTTCTCTTATGAACACTGAAGCTTTCTTT. Its protein product is CASSPRQGASLMNTEAFF. V gene TRBV28 combines with J gene TRBJ1-1, with 10 bases aligning to TRBD1. Losses at the gene ends were 6 bases for V and 0 bases for J; bases not matched to a gene: 13. Per the germline V gene, CDR1 is MDHEN and CDR2 is SYDVKM. This CDR3 has 18 residues.

In this sample, this clonotype turned up a few times. J is TRBJ2-1 and V is TRBV6-1; tentative D call: TRBD2 (6 bases). Trimming left V 7 bases short and J 10 bases short, with 17 bases between. CDR1 and CDR2 from the germline V gene are MNHNS and SASEGT. This CDR3 comprises 13 residues. The CDR3 coding sequence is TGTGCCAGCATCGACCTCGGAGGGAGGGAGCAGTTCTTC. It yields the protein CASIDLGGREQFF.

The chain couples TRBV15 to TRBJ2-1, with D hard to call. The CDR3 contains 13 residues. V lost 0 bases and J lost 4, with 4 bases in between. Germline CDR1 LNHNV, CDR2 YYDKDF (reference sequence). CDR3 coding DNA: TGTGCCACCAGCAGAGAAGCGTACAATGAGCAGTTCTTC. Its protein product is CATSREAYNEQFF.

This clonotype appeared many times. This chain uses TRBV7-9 with TRBJ2-3, with D perhaps matching TRBD1 or TRBD2 (5 bases each). V was cut by 6 bases and J by 0 bases, with 13 bases left in between. The germline CDR1 and CDR2 sequences are SEHNR and FQNEAQ (reference sequence). The CDR3 extends over 15 amino acids. The CDR3 loop is CASRWDGSSTDTQYF. As DNA, the CDR3 is TGTGCCAGCAGGTGGGACGGATCTAGCACAGATACGCAGTATTTT.

In regard to this clonotype: At one end the junction does not follow the germline gene, possibly because of a read error. This chain connects TRBV5-1 to TRBJ2-2, with D uncertain. CDR1 and CDR2 from the germline V gene are SGHRS and YFSETQ. This CDR3 spans 16 amino acids. The CDR3 DNA reads as TGCGCCAGCAGTTTGGACCCCGGGTTAATGCCCGGGGAGCTGTTTTTT. This translates into CASSLDPGLMPGELFF.

This clonotype was found a few times. One end of the junction does not line up with germline, which may come from a read error. The chain combines TRBV6-1 with TRBJ2-1; 8 bases match TRBD1. There are 16 residues in the CDR3. Per the germline V gene, CDR1 is MNHNS and CDR2 is SASEGT. The CDR3 sequence is CASTGYRTGTYNEQLF. The CDR3 DNA reads TGTGCCAGCACTGGGTATCGGACAGGGACCTACAATGAGCAGCTCTTC.

This clonotype showed up just a few times. The chain has TRBV10-3 and TRBJ2-1; D remains ambiguous. The CDR3 runs 13 residues. Deletions cut 0 bases from V and 6 bases from J, with 6 bases between. CDR1 and CDR2 from the germline V gene are ENHRY and SYGVKD. DNA of the CDR3: TGTGCCATCAGTGAGTCGGAGCGCAATGAGCAGTTCTTC. Its protein product is CAISESERNEQFF.

This clonotype was observed at least ten times. The chain links TRBV29-1 to TRBJ1-2; 8 bases match TRBD1. There are 16 residues in the CDR3. CDR1 is SQVTM and CDR2 is ANQGSEA in the germline V gene. The V gene end was trimmed by 5 bases and the J gene end by 1 base; junction bases not matched to a gene: 12. The CDR3 nucleotides are TGCAGCGTTTTAACCACCGGACAGGGCCTTAACTATGGCTACACCTTC. Its translation: CSVLTTGQGLNYGYTF.

The table lists this clonotype with many counts. The rearrangement links TRBV2 to TRBJ2-1; D possibly corresponds to TRBD1 (6 bases). This CDR3 is 14 amino acids long. V was trimmed by 4 bases and J by 1 base, leaving 8 bases between them. Germline V gives CDR1 SNHLY, CDR2 FYNNEI. CDR3 protein: CASSGTVSYNEQFF. CDR3 sequence (DNA): TGTGCCAGCAGTGGGACAGTATCCTACAATGAGCAGTTCTTC.

This clonotype came up many times. The rearrangement joins TRBV11-2 to TRBJ2-1; no definite D call. V lost 2 bases, J lost 7 bases, and 15 bases lay in between. Germline V CDR1 and CDR2: SGHAT, FQNNGV. The CDR3 is 15 amino acids. Here the CDR3 DNA reads TGTGCCAGCAGCTTAATTCGGGCGGAGAGGAATGAGCAGTTCTTC. This encodes CASSLIRAERNEQFF.

This clonotype has ten or more counts. J is TRBJ2-1 and V is TRBV9, with TRBD2 matching over 11 bases. With 5 bases clipped from V and 6 bases from J, the junction kept 4 bases outside the gene matches. The CDR3 consists of 14 residues. Germline V gene lookup returns CDR1 SGDLS and CDR2 YYNGEE. The CDR3 region is CASRSGTSGNEQFF. The CDR3 region has the DNA TGTGCCAGCAGGTCCGGGACTAGCGGCAATGAGCAGTTCTTC.